This TCR beta chain was recovered during a study of cytomegalovirus exposure and HLA in healthy donors. The repertoire was sequenced with immunoSEQ multiplex PCR; TCRdb's copy has only in-frame clones and lacks some. This table has 190,000 or so clones, approximately 83% appearing once. A word on this clone: The antigen remains unidentified.

Study-level points and caveats: The classifier reportedly diagnosed cytomegalovirus status with high specificity and sensitivity.

Trimming at V came to 1 base and at J to 9 bases, leaving 8 bases not matched to a gene. This CDR3 comprises 15 residues. Germline V gene sequence: CDR1 MNHNS, CDR2 SASEGT. The material sequenced was PBMCs. This TCR derives from a woman under 30 in good health and CMV-seropositive. The chain has TRBV6-1 and TRBJ2-4, with 8 positions matching TRBD1. CDR3 protein: CASSEDQDRVGIQYF. DNA of the CDR3: TGTGCCAGCAGTGAAGACCAGGACAGGGTTGGCATTCAGTACTTC.